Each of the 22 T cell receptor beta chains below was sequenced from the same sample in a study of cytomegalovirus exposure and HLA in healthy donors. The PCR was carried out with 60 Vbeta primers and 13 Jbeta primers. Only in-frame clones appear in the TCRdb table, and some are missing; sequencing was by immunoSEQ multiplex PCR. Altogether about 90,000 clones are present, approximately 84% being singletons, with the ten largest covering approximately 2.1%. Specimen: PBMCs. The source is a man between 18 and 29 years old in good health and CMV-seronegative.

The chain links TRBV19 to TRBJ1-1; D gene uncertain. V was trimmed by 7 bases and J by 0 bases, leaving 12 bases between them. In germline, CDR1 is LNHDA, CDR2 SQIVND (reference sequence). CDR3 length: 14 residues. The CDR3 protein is CASTWPTMNTEAFF. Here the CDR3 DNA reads TGTGCCAGTACATGGCCAACGATGAACACTGAAGCTTTCTTT.

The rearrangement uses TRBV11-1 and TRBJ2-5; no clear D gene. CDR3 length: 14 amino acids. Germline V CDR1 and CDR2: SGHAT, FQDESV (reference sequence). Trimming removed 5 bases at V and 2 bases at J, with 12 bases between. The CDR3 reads CASSLNGKQETQYF. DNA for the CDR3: TGTGCCAGCAGCCTTAATGGCAAACAAGAGACCCAGTACTTC.

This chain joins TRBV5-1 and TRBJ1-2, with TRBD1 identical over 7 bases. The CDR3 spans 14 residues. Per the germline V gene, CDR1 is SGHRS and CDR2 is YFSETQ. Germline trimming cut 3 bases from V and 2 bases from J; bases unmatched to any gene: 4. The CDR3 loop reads CASSWGQQNYGYTF. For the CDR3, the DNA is TGCGCCAGCAGCTGGGGACAGCAGAACTATGGCTACACCTTC. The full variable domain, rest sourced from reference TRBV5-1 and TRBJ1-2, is KAGVTQTPRYLIKTRGQQVTLSCSPISGHRSVSWYQQTPGQGLQFLFEYFSETQRNKGNFPGRFSGRQFSNSRSEMNVSTLELGDSALYLCASSWGQQNYGYTFGSGTRLTVV.

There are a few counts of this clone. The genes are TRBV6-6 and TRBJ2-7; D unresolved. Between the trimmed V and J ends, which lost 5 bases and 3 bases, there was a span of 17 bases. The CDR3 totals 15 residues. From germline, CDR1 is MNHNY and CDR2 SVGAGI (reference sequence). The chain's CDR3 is CASSTWPRRLYEQYF. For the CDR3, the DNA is TGTGCCAGCAGTACCTGGCCGAGGCGGCTCTACGAGCAGTACTTC.

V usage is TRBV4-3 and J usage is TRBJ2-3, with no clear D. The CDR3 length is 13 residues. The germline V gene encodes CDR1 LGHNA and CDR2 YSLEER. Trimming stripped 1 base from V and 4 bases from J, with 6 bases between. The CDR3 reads CASSQGRADTQYF. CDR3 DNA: TGCGCCAGCAGCCAAGGGAGAGCAGATACGCAGTATTTT.

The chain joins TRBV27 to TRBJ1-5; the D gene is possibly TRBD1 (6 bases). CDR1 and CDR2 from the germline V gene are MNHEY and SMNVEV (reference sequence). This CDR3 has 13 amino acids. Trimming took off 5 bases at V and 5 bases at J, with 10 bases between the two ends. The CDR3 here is CASSDYRDQPQHF. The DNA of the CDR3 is TGTGCCAGCAGTGACTACAGGGATCAGCCCCAGCATTTT.

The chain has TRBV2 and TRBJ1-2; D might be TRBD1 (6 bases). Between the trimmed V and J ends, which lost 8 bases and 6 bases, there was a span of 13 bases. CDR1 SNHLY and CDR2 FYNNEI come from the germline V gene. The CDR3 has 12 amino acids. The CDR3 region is CASLTGLNGYTF. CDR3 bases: TGTGCCAGCCTTACAGGGCTGAATGGCTACACCTTC.

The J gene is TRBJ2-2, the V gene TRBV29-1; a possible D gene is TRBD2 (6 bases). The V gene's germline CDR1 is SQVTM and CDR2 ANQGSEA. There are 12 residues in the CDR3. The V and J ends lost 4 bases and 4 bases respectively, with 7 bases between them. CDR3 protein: CSVVGGTGELFF. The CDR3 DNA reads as TGCAGCGTTGTGGGGGGCACCGGGGAGCTGTTTTTT.

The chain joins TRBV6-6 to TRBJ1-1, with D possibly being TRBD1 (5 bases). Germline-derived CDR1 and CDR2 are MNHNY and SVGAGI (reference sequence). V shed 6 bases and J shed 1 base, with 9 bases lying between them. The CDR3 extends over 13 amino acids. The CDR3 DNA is TGTGCCAGCAGGAAACAGGAGAACACTGAAGCTTTCTTT. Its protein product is CASRKQENTEAFF.

Here the CDR3 DNA reads TGTGCCAGCACCTGGGGTCTAGCGGGAGCCCTGGTGGATACGCAGTATTTT. Its translation is CASTWGLAGALVDTQYF. This chain joins TRBV5-6 and TRBJ2-3, with 10 bases matching TRBD2. Germline V lookup: CDR1 SGHDT, CDR2 YYEEEE. There are 17 residues in the CDR3. With 6 bases clipped from V and 6 bases from J, the junction kept 16 bases outside the gene matches. Variable domain in full (rest from reference TRBV5-6 and TRBJ2-3): DAGVTQSPTHLIKTRGQQVTLRCSPKSGHDTVSWYQQALGQGPQFIFQYYEEEERQRGNFPDRFSGHQFPNYSSELNVNALLLGDSALYLCASTWGLAGALVDTQYFGPGTRLTVL.

The CDR3 sequence is CSVEPGQGREQYF. The CDR3 coding sequence is TGCAGCGTTGAACCGGGACAGGGTCGGGAGCAGTACTTC. This chain connects TRBV29-1 to TRBJ2-7; 9 bases are shared with TRBD1. This CDR3 comprises 13 residues. The V gene end was trimmed by 2 bases and the J gene end by 7 bases; junction bases not matched to a gene: 6. The germline CDR1 and CDR2 sequences are SQVTM and ANQGSEA.

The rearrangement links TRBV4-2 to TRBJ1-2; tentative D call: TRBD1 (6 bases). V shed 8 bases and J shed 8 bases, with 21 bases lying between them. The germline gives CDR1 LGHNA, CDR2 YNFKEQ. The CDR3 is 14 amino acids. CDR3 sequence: CASVRDRQGFGYTF. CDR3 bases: TGTGCCAGCGTCCGTGACAGGCAAGGTTTCGGCTACACCTTC.

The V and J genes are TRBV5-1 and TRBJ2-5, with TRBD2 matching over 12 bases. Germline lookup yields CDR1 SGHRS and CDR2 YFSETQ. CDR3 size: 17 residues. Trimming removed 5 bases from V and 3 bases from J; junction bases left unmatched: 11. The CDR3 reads CASSFPPTSGSEETQYF. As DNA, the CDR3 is TGCGCCAGCAGTTTCCCCCCGACTAGCGGGAGCGAAGAGACCCAGTACTTC.

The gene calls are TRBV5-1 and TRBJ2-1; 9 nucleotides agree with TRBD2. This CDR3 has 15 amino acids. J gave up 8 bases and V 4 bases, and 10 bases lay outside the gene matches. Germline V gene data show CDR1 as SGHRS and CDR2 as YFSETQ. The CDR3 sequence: CASSPAGGRAYEQFF. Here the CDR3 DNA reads TGCGCCAGCAGCCCCGCGGGCGGGAGGGCTTATGAGCAGTTCTTC. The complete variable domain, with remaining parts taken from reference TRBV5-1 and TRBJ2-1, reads KAGVTQTPRYLIKTRGQQVTLSCSPISGHRSVSWYQQTPGQGLQFLFEYFSETQRNKGNFPGRFSGRQFSNSRSEMNVSTLELGDSALYLCASSPAGGRAYEQFFGPGTRLTVL.

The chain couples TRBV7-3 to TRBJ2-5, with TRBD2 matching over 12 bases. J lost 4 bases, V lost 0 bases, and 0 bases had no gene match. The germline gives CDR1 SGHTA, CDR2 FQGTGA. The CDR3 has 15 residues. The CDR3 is CASSLTGLAGETQYF. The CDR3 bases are TGTGCCAGCAGCTTAACGGGACTAGCGGGAGAGACCCAGTACTTC.

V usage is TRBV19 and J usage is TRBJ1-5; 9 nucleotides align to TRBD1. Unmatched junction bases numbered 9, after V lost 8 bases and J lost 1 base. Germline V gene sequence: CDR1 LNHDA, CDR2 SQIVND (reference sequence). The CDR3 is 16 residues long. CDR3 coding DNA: TGTGCCAGTTCGGAACAGGGGGCAAGGAGCAATCAGCCCCAGCATTTT. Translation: CASSEQGARSNQPQHF.

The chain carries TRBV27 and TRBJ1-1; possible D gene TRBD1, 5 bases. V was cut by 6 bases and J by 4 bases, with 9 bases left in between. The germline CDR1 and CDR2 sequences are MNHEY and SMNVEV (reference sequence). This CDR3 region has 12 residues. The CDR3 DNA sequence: TGTGCCAGCAGGGGGCGCGTCACTGAAGCTTTCTTT. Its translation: CASRGRVTEAFF.

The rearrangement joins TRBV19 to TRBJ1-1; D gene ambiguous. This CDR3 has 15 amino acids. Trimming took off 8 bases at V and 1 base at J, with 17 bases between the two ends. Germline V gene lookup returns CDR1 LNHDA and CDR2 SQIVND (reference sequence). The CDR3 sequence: CASGPRQRGNTEAFF. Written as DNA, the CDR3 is TGTGCCAGTGGGCCTCGTCAGCGGGGGAACACTGAAGCTTTCTTT. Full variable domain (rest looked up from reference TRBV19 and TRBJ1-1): DGGITQSPKYLFRKEGQNVTLSCEQNLNHDAMYWYRQDPGQGLRLIYYSQIVNDFQKGDIAEGYSVSREKKESFPLTVTSAQKNPTAFYLCASGPRQRGNTEAFFGQGTRLTVV.

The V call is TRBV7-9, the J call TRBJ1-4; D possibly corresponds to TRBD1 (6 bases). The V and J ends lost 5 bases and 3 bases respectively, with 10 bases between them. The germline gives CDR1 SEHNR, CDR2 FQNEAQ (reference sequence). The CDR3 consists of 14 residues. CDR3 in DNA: TGTGCCAGCAGCGGACAGATTTCTAATGAAAAACTGTTTTTT. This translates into CASSGQISNEKLFF.

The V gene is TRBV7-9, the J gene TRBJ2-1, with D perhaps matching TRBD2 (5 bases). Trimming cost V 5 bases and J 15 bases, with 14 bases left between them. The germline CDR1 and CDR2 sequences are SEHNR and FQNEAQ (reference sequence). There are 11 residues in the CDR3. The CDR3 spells CASSRGQVRFF. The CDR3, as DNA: TGTGCCAGCAGCCGAGGGCAGGTACGGTTCTTC.

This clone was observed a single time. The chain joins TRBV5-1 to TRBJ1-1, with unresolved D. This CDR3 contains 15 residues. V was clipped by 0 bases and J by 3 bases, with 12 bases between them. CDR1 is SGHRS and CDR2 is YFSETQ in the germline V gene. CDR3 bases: TGCGCCAGCAGCTTGGGTGGTGGGAGGGACACTGAAGCTTTCTTT. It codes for CASSLGGGRDTEAFF.

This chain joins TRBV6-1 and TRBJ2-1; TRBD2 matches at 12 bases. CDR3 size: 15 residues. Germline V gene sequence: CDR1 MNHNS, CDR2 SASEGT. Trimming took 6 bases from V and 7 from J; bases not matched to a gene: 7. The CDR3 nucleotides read TGTGCCAGCAGACAACTAGCGGGAGGCCTGAATGAGCAGTTCTTC. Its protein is CASRQLAGGLNEQFF.